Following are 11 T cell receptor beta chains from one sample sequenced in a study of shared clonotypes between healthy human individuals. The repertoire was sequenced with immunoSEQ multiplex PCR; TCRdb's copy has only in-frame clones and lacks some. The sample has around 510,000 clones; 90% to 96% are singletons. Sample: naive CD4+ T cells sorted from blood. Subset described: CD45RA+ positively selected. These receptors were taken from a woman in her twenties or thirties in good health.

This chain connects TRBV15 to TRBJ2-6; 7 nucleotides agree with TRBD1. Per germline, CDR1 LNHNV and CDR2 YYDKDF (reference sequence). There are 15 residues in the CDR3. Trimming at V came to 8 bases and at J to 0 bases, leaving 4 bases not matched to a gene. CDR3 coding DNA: TGTGCCACCGGGACAGCCAACTCTGGGGCCAACGTCCTGACTTTC. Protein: CATGTANSGANVLTF. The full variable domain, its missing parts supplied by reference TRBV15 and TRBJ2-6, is DAMVIQNPRYQVTQFGKPVTLSCSQTLNHNVMYWYQQKSSQAPKLLFHYYDKDFNNEADTPDNFQSRRPNTSFCFLDIRSPGLGDTAMYLCATGTANSGANVLTFGAGSRLTVL.

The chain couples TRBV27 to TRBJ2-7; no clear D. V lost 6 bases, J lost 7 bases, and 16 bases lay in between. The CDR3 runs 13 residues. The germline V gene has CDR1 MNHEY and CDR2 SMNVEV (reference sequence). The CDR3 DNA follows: TGTGCCAGCAGAACCATCATGGGTGGTGAGCAGTACTTC. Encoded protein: CASRTIMGGEQYF.

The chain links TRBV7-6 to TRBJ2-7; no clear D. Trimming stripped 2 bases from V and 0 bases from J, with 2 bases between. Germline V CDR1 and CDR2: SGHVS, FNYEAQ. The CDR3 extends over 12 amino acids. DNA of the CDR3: TGTGCCAGCAGCTTATTCTCCTACGAGCAGTACTTC. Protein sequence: CASSLFSYEQYF.

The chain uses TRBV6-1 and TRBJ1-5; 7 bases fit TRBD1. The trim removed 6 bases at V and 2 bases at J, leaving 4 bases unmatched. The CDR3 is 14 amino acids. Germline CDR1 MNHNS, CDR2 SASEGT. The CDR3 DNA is TGTGCCAGCAGACTAGGACAGGGCAATCAGCCCCAGCATTTT. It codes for CASRLGQGNQPQHF.

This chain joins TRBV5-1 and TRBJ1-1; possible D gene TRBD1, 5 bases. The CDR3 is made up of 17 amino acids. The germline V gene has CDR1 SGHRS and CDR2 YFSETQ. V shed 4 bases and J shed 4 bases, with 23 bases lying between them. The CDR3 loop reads CASSPGRSGGAVTEAFF. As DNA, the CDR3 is TGCGCCAGCAGCCCAGGGAGGTCGGGTGGTGCGGTCACTGAAGCTTTCTTT.

The chain's CDR3 is CASSSSGEGTYEQYF. In nucleotides, the CDR3 is TGTGCCAGCAGTTCCTCAGGGGAGGGCACCTACGAGCAGTACTTC. The rearrangement joins TRBV28 to TRBJ2-7; D possibly corresponds to TRBD2 (7 bases). V lost 4 bases and J 2 bases, leaving 15 bases between the germline ends. Germline-derived CDR1 and CDR2 are MDHEN and SYDVKM. The CDR3 covers 15 residues.

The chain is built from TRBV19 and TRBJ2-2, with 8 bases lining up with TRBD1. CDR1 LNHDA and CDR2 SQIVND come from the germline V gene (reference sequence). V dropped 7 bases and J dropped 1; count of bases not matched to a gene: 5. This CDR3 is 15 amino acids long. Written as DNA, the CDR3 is TGTGCCAGTATAACCGGGACAGGGAACACCGGGGAGCTGTTTTTT. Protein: CASITGTGNTGELFF.

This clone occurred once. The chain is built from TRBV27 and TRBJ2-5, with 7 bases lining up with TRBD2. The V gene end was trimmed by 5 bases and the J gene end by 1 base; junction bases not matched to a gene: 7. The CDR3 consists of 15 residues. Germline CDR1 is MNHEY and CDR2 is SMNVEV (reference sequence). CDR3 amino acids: CASSPGLHPQETQYF. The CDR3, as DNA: TGTGCCAGCAGTCCGGGACTACACCCCCAAGAGACCCAGTACTTC.

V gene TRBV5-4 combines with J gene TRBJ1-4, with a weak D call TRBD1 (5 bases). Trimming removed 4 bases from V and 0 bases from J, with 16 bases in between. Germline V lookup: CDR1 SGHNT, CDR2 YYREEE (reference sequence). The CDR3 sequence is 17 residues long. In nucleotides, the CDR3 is TGTGCCAGCAGCCGCAGATTAGGGACTCCAACTAATGAAAAACTGTTTTTT. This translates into CASSRRLGTPTNEKLFF.

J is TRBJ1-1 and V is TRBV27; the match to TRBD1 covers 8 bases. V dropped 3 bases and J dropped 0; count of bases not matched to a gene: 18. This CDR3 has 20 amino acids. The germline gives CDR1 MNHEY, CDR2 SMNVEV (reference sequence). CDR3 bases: TGTGCCAGCAGTTTCTACCGCTCGACAGGGGCGGATGGGATGAACACTGAAGCTTTCTTT. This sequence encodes CASSFYRSTGADGMNTEAFF.

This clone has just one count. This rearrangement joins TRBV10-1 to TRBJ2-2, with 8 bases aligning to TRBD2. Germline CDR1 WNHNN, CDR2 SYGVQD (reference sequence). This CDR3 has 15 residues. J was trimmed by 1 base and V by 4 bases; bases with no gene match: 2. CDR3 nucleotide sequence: TGCGCCAGCAGTGTGCTAGCGGGGAACACCGGGGAGCTGTTTTTT. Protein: CASSVLAGNTGELFF.